This TCR beta chain originates from a study of CD8+ T cells in alopecia areata (dated by TCRdb to the late 2010s). Study-wide context: Treated patients were enrolled in an open-label pilot trial of oral tofacitinib at 5 to 10 mg twice daily for moderate-to-severe alopecia areata. Tofacitinib was given for 6 to 18 months, followed by 6 months of follow-up off drug to assess delayed response and recurrence. The SALT score, which quantifies the percentage of affected scalp surface area, was used to measure disease severity in treated patients. High-throughput TCRbeta sequencing was used to examine T cell clonal expansion in alopecia areata in both the C3H/HeJ mouse model and human patients. Human TCRbeta sequencing covered scalp tissue and sorted CD4+ and CD8+ peripheral blood T cells from patchy and totalis/universalis alopecia areata patients and healthy controls. Patients on tofacitinib were biopsied at baseline and after 4 and 24 weeks of treatment, and several of the patients also had a later scalp biopsy. Clonality in the scalp was compared among normal scalp (n=4), patchy alopecia areata scalp (n=8), and alopecia totalis/universalis scalp (n=8). RNA was extracted with the PAXgene miRNA kit for fixed scalp, the miRNeasy kit for PBMCs, and the RNeasy kit for mouse skin. Amplification of TCRbeta CDR3 regions was done by immunoSEQ multiplex PCR using 35 Vbeta forward primers and 13 Jbeta reverse primers.

Based on the germline V gene, the CDR1 and CDR2 sequences are SGHRS and YFSETQ. The CDR3 contains 13 residues, cysteine and phenylalanine counted. The kept DNA is CDR3 alone, 39 bases in frame from the first base. Trimming at the junction amounts to 0 bases on V and 6 bases on J, and the germline ends lie 6 bases apart. The investigation overall reported the following: The treated cohort was small, with a single nonresponder, so links between baseline CD8+ expansion and response need larger studies. Scalp clonality and the number of expanded CD8+ clones among the top 100 scalp clones were significantly decreased by tofacitinib. During tofacitinib treatment, many expanded lesional clones stuck around in both scalp and blood, and this persistence may partly explain why relapse happens after treatment is stopped. TCR sequences shared between patients were less clear than in mice, possibly partly because of HLA diversity in the patient population. Resident alphabeta T cells in normal human skin are also sequenced, complicating scalp TCR repertoire analysis, unlike mouse skin dominated by gammadelta T cells. Lesional scalp, especially in alopecia totalis/universalis, showed higher clonality and more expanded CD8+ clones than normal scalp, suggesting antigenic drive.

This sample's time point label indicates: 20 to 30 weeks on oral tofacitinib. The treatment or condition label for this specimen denotes: oral pan-JAK inhibitor, 5-10 mg twice daily. Peripheral blood and lesional scalp punch biopsies were obtained from patients with alopecia areata. PBMCs were isolated by density centrifugation and stained for CD3, CD4 and CD8, and CD4+ and CD8+ T cells were sorted on a FACSAria. Libraries were made using the immunoSEQ multiplex PCR assay. RNA was extracted from all samples and reverse transcribed into cDNA, which served as template for TCR sequencing. SuperScript III was used to make first-strand cDNA, primed with a 2:1 mix of oligo-dT and random hexamers. A synthetic immune receptor repertoire was used to assess amplification bias, and residual bias was removed computationally. The authors processed their data as follows. After raw reads were preprocessed to remove errors, the CDR3 was defined following IMGT conventions as running from the conserved cysteine to phenylalanine. Clonality was computed by normalizing Shannon entropy by log2 of the number of productive unique TCRs and subtracting the result from 1. CD4 or CD8 identity of scalp clones was inferred by cross-referencing scalp TCRbeta sequences with sorted blood CD4 and CD8 repertoires. The source is immuneACCESS, and TCRdb retained only in-frame sequences with V and J called. Part of the clones is not carried over; for the studies checked, unresolved V genes explain less than half of this, and the remainder is unexplained. V and J calls and clone size come straight from that table; D and trimming were deduced from the DNA. The sample profile shows approximately 180,000 clones; 60% of them were found once. The top ten clonotypes cover 0.95% to 1.1% of the sample.

With respect to this clone: The antigen this receptor binds is unknown. Qualities for individual bases were not recorded, and no much larger clone is one base off.

The TCR comes from a human donor with alopecia areata. The sample consisted of CD4+ T cells sorted from blood, taken at week 24, from a patient treated with tofacitinib. The V gene is TRBV5-1 and the J gene is TRBJ2-2, with the D gene uncertain. The nucleotide sequence is given as TGCGCCAGCAGCTTGGGCCAATCCGGGGAGCTGTTTTTT. This encodes CASSLGQSGELFF. Reference TRBV5-1 and TRBJ2-2 proteins supply the regions before and after the CDR3; the full variable domain is: KAGVTQTPRYLIKTRGQQVTLSCSPISGHRSVSWYQQTPGQGLQFLFEYFSETQRNKGNFPGRFSGRQFSNSRSEMNVSTLELGDSALYLCASSLGQSGELFFGEGSRLTVL.